This TCR beta chain appears in the sequencing data of a study of CD8 T cells in ankylosing spondylitis. In this sample, this clonotype turned up a few times. What it binds is not known. Study-wide results and caveats: Within matched ankylosing spondylitis synovial fluid, disease-linked clones were reportedly significantly enriched. One TCR beta motif, made up of 7 or 8 highly homologous variants, appeared characteristic of ankylosing spondylitis blood.

For TCR beta, libraries came from quantitative 5'-RACE with molecular barcodes. From the 5' RACE reads, TCRdb called clonotypes with MiXCR, one entry per CDR3 protein. The profile shows some 240,000 distinct CDR3 sequences, 18% of them singletons. The CDR3 has 12 residues. From germline, CDR1 is SQVTM and CDR2 ANQGSEA. V lost 6 bases and J lost 5, with 13 bases in between. This TCR derives from a male donor with ankylosing spondylitis or in good health (not recorded which). The specimen was blood, either unsorted or a sorted T cell fraction (not recorded which). The chain combines TRBV29-1 with TRBJ1-2, with D perhaps matching TRBD1 (5 bases). The CDR3 nucleotides read TGCAGCGTGGAGGGGCTGGAGTATGGCTACACCTTC. Its translation is CSVEGLEYGYTF.